This TCR beta chain appears in the sequencing data of a study of tumor and adjacent non-tumor tissue in lung cancer. Study-level information: The cohort had 12 adenocarcinoma, a couple of squamous cell and 1 small cell patients. Study outcomes and limitations: Significantly higher TCR diversity was found in tumor than normal lung. Normal lung showed higher cumulative top 100 clone frequency than tumor.

The V gene's germline CDR1 is MNHEY and CDR2 SVGAGI. The CDR3 is 16 residues long. The library came from three nested PCR rounds adapted from ARM-PCR protocols. MiXCR was run by TCRdb on the multiplex PCR reads, yielding one entry per CDR3 protein. The sample carries some 71,000 distinct CDR3 sequences, 55% to 75% recorded once. RNA was extracted from bulk tissue without any cell sorting. Donors were chemotherapy-naive, newly diagnosed lung cancer surgical patients in China, August–late 2014. This clonotype was found once. Antigen specificity is unknown. Its ends do not fully match the called genes, so a read error is possible.

V and J are TRBV6-5 and TRBJ2-2; D might be TRBD2 (5 bases). The TCR comes from a woman aged 40 to 55 with non-small cell lung cancer. The sample was lung tumor tissue. CDR3 in amino acids: CASSYAARAKTGELFF. The DNA for the CDR3 is TGTGCCAGCAGCTACGCCGCGAGGGCGAAGACCGGGGAGCTGTTTTTT.